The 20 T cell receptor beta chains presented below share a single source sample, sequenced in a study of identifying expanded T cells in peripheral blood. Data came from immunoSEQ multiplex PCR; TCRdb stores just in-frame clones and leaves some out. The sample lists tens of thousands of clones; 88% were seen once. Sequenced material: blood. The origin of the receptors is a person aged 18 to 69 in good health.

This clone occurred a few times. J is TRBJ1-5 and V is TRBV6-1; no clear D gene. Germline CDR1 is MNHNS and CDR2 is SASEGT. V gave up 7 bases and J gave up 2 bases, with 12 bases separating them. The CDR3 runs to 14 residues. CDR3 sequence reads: CASNRPSGNQPQHF. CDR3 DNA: TGTGCCAGCAACCGACCGTCGGGCAATCAGCCCCAGCATTTT.

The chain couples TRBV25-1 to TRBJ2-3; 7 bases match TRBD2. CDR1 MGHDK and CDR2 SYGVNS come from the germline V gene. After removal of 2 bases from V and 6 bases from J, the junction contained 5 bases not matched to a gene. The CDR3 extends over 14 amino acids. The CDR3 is CASSEHGGIDTQYF. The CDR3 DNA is TGTGCCAGCAGTGAACACGGGGGGATTGATACGCAGTATTTT.

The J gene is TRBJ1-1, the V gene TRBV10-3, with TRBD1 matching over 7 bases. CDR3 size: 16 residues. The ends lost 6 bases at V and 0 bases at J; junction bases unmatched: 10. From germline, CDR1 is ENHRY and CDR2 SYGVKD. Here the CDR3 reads CAISRTGMEMNTEAFF. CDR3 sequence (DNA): TGTGCCATCAGCCGGACAGGTATGGAGATGAACACTGAAGCTTTCTTT.

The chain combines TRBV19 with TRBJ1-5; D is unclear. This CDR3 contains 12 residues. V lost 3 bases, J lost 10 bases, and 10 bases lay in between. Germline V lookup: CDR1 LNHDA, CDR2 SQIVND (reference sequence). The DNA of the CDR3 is TGTGCCAGTAGTATTCCCGAGTCTCCCCAGCATTTT. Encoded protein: CASSIPESPQHF.

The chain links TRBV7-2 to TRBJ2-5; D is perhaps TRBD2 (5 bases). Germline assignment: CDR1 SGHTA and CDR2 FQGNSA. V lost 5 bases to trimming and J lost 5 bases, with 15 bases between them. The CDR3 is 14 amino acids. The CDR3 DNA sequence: TGTGCCAGCAGCGTCCAGCCGACGGGGGAGACCCAGTACTTC. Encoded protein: CASSVQPTGETQYF.

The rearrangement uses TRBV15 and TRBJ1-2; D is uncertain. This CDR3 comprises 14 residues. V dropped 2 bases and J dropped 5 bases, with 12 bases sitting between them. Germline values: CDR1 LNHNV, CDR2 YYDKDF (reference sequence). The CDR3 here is CATSRWGAEYGYTF. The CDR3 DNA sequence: TGTGCCACCAGCAGATGGGGTGCGGAATATGGCTACACCTTC.

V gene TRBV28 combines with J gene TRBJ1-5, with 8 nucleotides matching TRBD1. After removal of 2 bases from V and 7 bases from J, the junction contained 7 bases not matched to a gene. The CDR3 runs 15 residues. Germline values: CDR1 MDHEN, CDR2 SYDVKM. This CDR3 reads CASSLRTGLVQPQHF. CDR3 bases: TGTGCCAGCAGTTTACGGACAGGGTTAGTACAGCCCCAGCATTTT.

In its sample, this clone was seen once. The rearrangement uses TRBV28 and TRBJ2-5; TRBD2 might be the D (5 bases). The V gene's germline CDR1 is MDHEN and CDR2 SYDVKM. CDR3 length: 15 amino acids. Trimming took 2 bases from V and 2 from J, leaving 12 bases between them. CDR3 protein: CASSLPGLPQETQYF. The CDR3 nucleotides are TGTGCCAGCAGTTTACCCGGACTCCCACAAGAGACCCAGTACTTC.

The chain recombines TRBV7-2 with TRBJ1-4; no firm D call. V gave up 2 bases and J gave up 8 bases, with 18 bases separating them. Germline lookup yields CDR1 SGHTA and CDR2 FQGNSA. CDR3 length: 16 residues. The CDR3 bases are TGTGCCAGCAGCTTATCCGTCTACACCGGCCGGGAAAAACTGTTTTTT. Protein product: CASSLSVYTGREKLFF.

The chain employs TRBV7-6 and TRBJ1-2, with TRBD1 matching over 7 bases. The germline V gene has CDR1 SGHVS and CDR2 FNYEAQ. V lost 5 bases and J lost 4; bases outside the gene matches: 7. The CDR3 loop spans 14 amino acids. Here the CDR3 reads CASSRNRGPYGYTF. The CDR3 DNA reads TGTGCCAGCAGCAGAAACAGGGGCCCCTATGGCTACACCTTC.

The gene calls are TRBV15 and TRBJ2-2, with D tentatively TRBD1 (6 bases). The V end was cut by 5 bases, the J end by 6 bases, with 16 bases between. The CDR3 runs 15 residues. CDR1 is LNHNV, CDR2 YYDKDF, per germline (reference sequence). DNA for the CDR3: TGTGCCACCAGCGCAGGGACACCCAAGGCCGGGGAGCTGTTTTTT. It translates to CATSAGTPKAGELFF.

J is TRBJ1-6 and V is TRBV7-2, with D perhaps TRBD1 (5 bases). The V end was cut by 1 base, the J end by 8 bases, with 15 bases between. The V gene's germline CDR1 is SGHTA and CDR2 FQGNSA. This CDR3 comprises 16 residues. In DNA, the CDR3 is TGTGCCAGCAGCTTAGTTGTAATGGGGACGGATTCACCCCTCCACTTT. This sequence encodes CASSLVVMGTDSPLHF.

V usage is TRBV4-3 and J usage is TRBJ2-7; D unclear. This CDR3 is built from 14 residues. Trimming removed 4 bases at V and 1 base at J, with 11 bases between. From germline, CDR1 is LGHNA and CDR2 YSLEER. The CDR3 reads CASSPGRFSYEQYF. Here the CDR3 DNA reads TGCGCCAGCAGCCCGGGCAGGTTTTCCTACGAGCAGTACTTC.

CDR3 in amino acids: CASSYSSSVDQPQHF. The CDR3 coding sequence is TGTGCCAGCAGTTACTCGTCGAGTGTGGACCAGCCCCAGCATTTT. This sequence joins TRBV6-5 and TRBJ1-5; no clear D gene. Germline CDR1 reads MNHEY; CDR2 reads SVGAGI. The ends were cut back, 0 bases at V and 7 bases at J, with 13 bases in the middle. The CDR3 has 15 residues.

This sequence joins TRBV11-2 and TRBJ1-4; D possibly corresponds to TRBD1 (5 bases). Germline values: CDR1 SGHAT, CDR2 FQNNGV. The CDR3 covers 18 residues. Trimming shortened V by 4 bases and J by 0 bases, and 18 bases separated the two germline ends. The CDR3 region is CASSSRASDIATNEKLFF. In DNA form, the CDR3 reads TGTGCCAGCAGCTCAAGGGCCTCGGACATCGCAACTAATGAAAAACTGTTTTTT.

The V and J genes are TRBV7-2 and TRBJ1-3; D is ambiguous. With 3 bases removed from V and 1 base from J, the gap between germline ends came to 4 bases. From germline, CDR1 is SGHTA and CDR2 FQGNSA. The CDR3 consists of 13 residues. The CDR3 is CASSFTSGNTIYF. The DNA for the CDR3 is TGTGCCAGCAGCTTTACATCTGGAAACACCATATATTTT.

In DNA, the CDR3 is TGTGCCAGCAGTTTACCCGACAGGGTCCGTCCCGCTGGGGCCAACGTCCTGACTTTC. Residues: CASSLPDRVRPAGANVLTF. This chain links TRBV28 with TRBJ2-6; 7 bases line up with TRBD1. Trimming at V came to 2 bases and at J to 2 bases, leaving 12 bases not matched to a gene. Germline CDR1 is MDHEN and CDR2 is SYDVKM. The CDR3 runs to 19 residues.

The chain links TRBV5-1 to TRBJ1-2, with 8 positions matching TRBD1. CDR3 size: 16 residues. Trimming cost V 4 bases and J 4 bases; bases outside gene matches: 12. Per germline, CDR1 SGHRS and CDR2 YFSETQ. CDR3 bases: TGCGCCAGCAGCGGTGACCCGGGACAGGTGATCTATGGCTACACCTTC. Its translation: CASSGDPGQVIYGYTF.

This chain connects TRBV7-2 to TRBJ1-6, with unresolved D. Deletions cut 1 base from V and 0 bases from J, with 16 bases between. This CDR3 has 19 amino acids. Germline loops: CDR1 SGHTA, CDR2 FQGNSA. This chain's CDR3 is CASSLVHSGGSSYNSPLHF. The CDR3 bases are TGTGCCAGCAGCTTAGTTCATTCGGGCGGTAGCTCCTATAATTCACCCCTCCACTTT. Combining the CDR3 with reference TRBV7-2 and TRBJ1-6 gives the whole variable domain GAGVSQSPSNKVTEKGKDVELRCDPISGHTALYWYRQSLGQGLEFLIYFQGNSAPDKSGLPSDRFSAERTGGSVSTLTIQRTQQEDSAVYLCASSLVHSGGSSYNSPLHFGNGTRLTVT.

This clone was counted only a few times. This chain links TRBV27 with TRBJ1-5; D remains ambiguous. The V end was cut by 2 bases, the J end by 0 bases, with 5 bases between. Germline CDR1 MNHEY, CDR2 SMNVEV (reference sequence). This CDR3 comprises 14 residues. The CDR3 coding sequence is TGTGCCAGCAGTTTAAGGGATAGCAATCAGCCCCAGCATTTT. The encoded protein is CASSLRDSNQPQHF.